This TCR beta chain emerged from a study of beta chain features in type 1 diabetes. Turning to the study itself: When patients were set against healthy donors, age, gender and cell yields were similar. Study results and caveats: Over-representation of high TCR-expressing cells was a possible consequence of cDNA sequencing. PCR might preferentially amplify shorter templates, equally in patients and controls. In the patient group, naive, central memory and Treg TCRB repertoires seemed more alike than in the healthy donor group. People with Type 1 diabetes carried modestly yet significantly shorter TCRB CDR3s in all four CD4+ subsets.

This clone was seen only a few times. Its antigen is currently unknown. The CDR3 covers 15 residues. V lost 2 bases and J lost 4; bases outside the gene matches: 6. Germline V CDR1 and CDR2: MDHEN, SYDVKM. The study reverse transcribed the entire isolated RNA, so it sequenced expressed TCRB transcripts. TCRdb's table, derived via immunoSEQ multiplex PCR, lists solely in-frame clones and lacks some. The data show under 150,000 clones, approximately 10% seen once. This clonotype was sampled from a man aged 25-45 years with type 1 diabetes. The rearrangement joins TRBV28 to TRBJ2-5; the match to TRBD2 covers 8 bases. Sequencing was performed on central memory CD4+ T cells from blood. CDR3 DNA: TGTGCCAGCAGTTTACAGGAGGCGGGGGGAGAGACCCAGTACTTC. Amino acids: CASSLQEAGGETQYF.